This is a list of T cell receptor beta chains from one sample in a study of vaccination effects on CD4 cells after COVID-19. No antigens are known for them. Generated by immunoSEQ multiplex PCR, the TCRdb table keeps only in-frame clones and is missing some. The sample holds 9,500 to 15,000 clones, 71% seen once. Sequences were derived from CD4+ T cells from PBMCs cultured with SARS-CoV-2 spike peptides, sampled after COVID-19 vaccination. These receptors originate from a human donor who received a COVID-19 vaccine. Both conserved end residues are part of each CDR3. The D gene is left open where the match is weak. Only part of the rows carry a size: once, few, many, or a class if the clone is expanded.

CDR3aa	CDR3nt	d_gene	v_gene	j_gene	abundance
CASSQDWSSFPYF	TGCGCCAGCAGCCAAGATTGGTCCAGTTTTCCGTATTTT	-	TRBV4-1	TRBJ2-3	-
CASVGVGETQYF	TGTGCCAGCGTGGGGGTGGGTGAGACCCAGTACTTC	-	TRBV7-9	TRBJ2-5	-
CASSVQDRGGQETQYF	TGTGCCAGCAGCGTCCAGGACAGGGGAGGTCAAGAGACCCAGTACTTC	TRBD1	TRBV9	TRBJ2-5	-
CASSSAGGHYNEQFF	TGTGCCAGCAGCTCTGCGGGGGGGCACTACAATGAGCAGTTCTTC	TRBD2	TRBV7-3	TRBJ2-1	-
CASYIQGNEQFF	TGTGCCAGCTACATTCAGGGAAATGAGCAGTTCTTC	-	TRBV2	TRBJ2-1	-
CASSYSGDSYGYTF	TGTGCCAGCAGTTACTCTGGGGACAGTTATGGCTACACCTTC	TRBD1	TRBV6-5	TRBJ1-2	-
CASSVETEAFF	TGTGCCAGCAGCGTAGAGACTGAAGCTTTCTTT	-	TRBV9	TRBJ1-1	-
CASSYQETQYF	TGTGCCAGCAGTTACCAGGAGACCCAGTACTTC	-	TRBV6-6	TRBJ2-5	-
CSASMAGALTEAFF	TGCAGTGCTAGTATGGCAGGGGCTCTAACTGAAGCTTTCTTT	-	TRBV20-1	TRBJ1-1	-
CASSLGVFGPNQPQHF	TGTGCCAGCAGCTTAGGGGTTTTCGGTCCCAATCAGCCCCAGCATTTT	-	TRBV7-2	TRBJ1-5	once
CSYSLGGDTQYF	TGCAGCTACAGCCTGGGAGGCGATACGCAGTATTTT	-	TRBV29-1	TRBJ2-3	few
CASRGALAGENEQFF	TGTGCCAGCAGGGGAGCCCTAGCGGGAGAAAATGAGCAGTTCTTC	TRBD2	TRBV27	TRBJ2-1	-
CSVGGRGKQETQYF	TGCAGCGTGGGGGGCAGGGGGAAGCAAGAGACCCAGTACTTC	-	TRBV29-1	TRBJ2-5	-
CASRDRDAPLHF	TGTGCCAGCCGGGACAGGGACGCTCCCCTCCACTTT	TRBD1	TRBV6-5	TRBJ1-6	large
CASSVATGGSTGELFF	TGTGCCAGCAGCGTAGCTACAGGGGGATCCACCGGGGAGCTGTTTTTT	TRBD1	TRBV9	TRBJ2-2	-
CASSLDRGDYNEQFF	TGTGCCAGCAGCTTAGACAGGGGCGACTACAATGAGCAGTTCTTC	TRBD1	TRBV7-2	TRBJ2-1	few
CASSLDGTPPYEQYF	TGCGCCAGCAGCTTGGACGGGACGCCGCCTTACGAGCAGTACTTC	-	TRBV5-1	TRBJ2-7	-
CASSLDQNGYTF	TGCGCCAGCAGCTTGGACCAGAATGGCTACACCTTC	-	TRBV5-1	TRBJ1-2	-
CASSYSPDTQYF	TGTGCCAGCAGTTACTCCCCAGATACGCAGTATTTT	-	TRBV6-2/TRBV6-3	TRBJ2-3	-
CASSDFHNQPQHF	TGTGCCAGCAGTGATTTCCACAATCAGCCCCAGCATTTT	-	TRBV6-1	TRBJ1-5	-
CASSDSGMYNEQFF	TGTGCCAGCAGTGACAGCGGGATGTATAATGAGCAGTTCTTC	TRBD2	TRBV6-1	TRBJ2-1	-
CASSQGDGREKLFF	TGTGCCAGCAGCCAAGGGGACGGACGGGAAAAACTGTTTTTT	-	TRBV3-1/TRBV3-2	TRBJ1-4	-
CAISEISGGANTGELFF	TGTGCCATCAGTGAAATTAGCGGGGGGGCGAACACCGGGGAGCTGTTTTTT	TRBD2	TRBV10-3	TRBJ2-2	-
CASSPYLQGANVLTF	TGTGCCAGCAGTCCATATCTCCAGGGGGCCAACGTCCTGACTTTC	-	TRBV27	TRBJ2-6	few
CSFRTGANTGELFF	TGCAGCTTCCGGACCGGCGCGAACACCGGGGAGCTGTTTTTT	-	TRBV29-1	TRBJ2-2	-
CASSPPREDEQFF	TGTGCCAGCAGCCCCCCCCGGGAAGATGAGCAGTTCTTC	-	TRBV7-8	TRBJ2-1	once
CASSSEGGRGTGELFF	TGTGCCAGCAGCTCAGAGGGGGGGCGGGGCACCGGGGAGCTGTTTTTT	-	TRBV7-3	TRBJ2-2	few
CASRTSGQGARSPLHF	TGTGCCAGTAGAACCTCCGGACAGGGGGCAAGGTCACCCCTCCACTTT	TRBD1	TRBV19	TRBJ1-6	-
CASSEGTGRRNNEQFF	TGTGCCAGCAGTGAAGGGACAGGGAGGAGGAACAATGAGCAGTTCTTC	TRBD1	TRBV6-4	TRBJ2-1	-
CASSQGGGQETQYF	TGTGCCAGCAGCCAAGGTGGGGGACAAGAGACCCAGTACTTC	-	TRBV4-2	TRBJ2-5	-
CASSPAGTNTEAFF	TGTGCCAGCTCACCGGCAGGGACGAACACTGAAGCTTTCTTT	-	TRBV18	TRBJ1-1	large
CASSLADTEAFF	TGTGCCAGCAGCCTCGCAGACACTGAAGCTTTCTTT	-	TRBV3-1/TRBV3-2	TRBJ1-1	-
CASSPGHLASGNTIYF	TGTGCCAGCTCACCAGGGCACCTAGCTTCTGGAAACACCATATATTTT	-	TRBV18	TRBJ1-3	medium-sized
CASSGTQERFSYEQYF	TGTGCCAGCAGTGGGACACAGGAACGCTTTTCCTACGAGCAGTACTTC	-	TRBV6-1	TRBJ2-7	-
CASRGQGASNQPQHF	TGTGCCAGTAGGGGACAGGGGGCGAGCAATCAGCCCCAGCATTTT	TRBD1	TRBV19	TRBJ1-5	-
CASSLVGGSYNEQFF	TGTGCCAGCAGCTTAGTCGGCGGATCCTACAATGAGCAGTTCTTC	-	TRBV7-2	TRBJ2-1	-
CSVEISGKTQYF	TGCAGCGTTGAAATCTCAGGGAAGACCCAGTACTTC	-	TRBV29-1	TRBJ2-5	once
CAIGSTIGGQPQHF	TGTGCCATCGGCAGTACGATAGGAGGTCAGCCCCAGCATTTT	-	TRBV10-3	TRBJ1-5	-
CAWSPTVSSLFF	TGTGCCTGGAGTCCAACAGTTTCAAGCCTGTTTTTT	-	TRBV30	TRBJ1-4	-
CAGPLGGGELFF	TGTGCCGGCCCCCTCGGGGGCGGGGAGCTGTTTTTT	-	TRBV30	TRBJ2-2	-
CASSFYSGQGWNEQFF	TGTGCCAGCAGCTTCTATTCCGGTCAGGGGTGGAATGAGCAGTTCTTC	-	TRBV5-8	TRBJ2-1	-
CASTLGHGRGYGYTF	TGTGCCAGCACCCTCGGGCACGGCAGGGGGTATGGCTACACCTTC	TRBD1	TRBV6-5	TRBJ1-2	-
CANPTGDSTDTQYF	TGTGCCAACCCGACAGGGGATAGCACAGATACGCAGTATTTT	TRBD1	TRBV6-4	TRBJ2-3	-
CASKVQVSGEQYF	TGTGCCAGCAAAGTTCAGGTGTCGGGCGAGCAGTACTTC	-	TRBV6-5	TRBJ2-7	-
CASSWQGRETQYF	TGTGCCAGCAGCTGGCAGGGGAGAGAGACCCAGTACTTC	-	TRBV13	TRBJ2-5	-
CASSPRQGIGYTF	TGTGCCAGCTCACCACGACAGGGGATTGGCTACACCTTC	TRBD1	TRBV18	TRBJ1-2	few
CSVSDTINQPQHF	TGCAGCGTTTCCGACACGATCAATCAGCCCCAGCATTTT	-	TRBV29-1	TRBJ1-5	-
CASSLGGNTEAFF	TGTGCCAGCAGTTTGGGGGGAAACACTGAAGCTTTCTTT	-	TRBV12-3/TRBV12-4	TRBJ1-1	few
CASSPRIAGAYGYTF	TGTGCCAGCTCACCTCGGATCGCAGGGGCCTATGGCTACACCTTC	-	TRBV18	TRBJ1-2	-
CASSIEVRSSYEQYF	TGTGCCAGTAGTATAGAGGTTAGATCCTCCTACGAGCAGTACTTC	-	TRBV19	TRBJ2-7	-
CATSRDFSEQYF	TGTGCCACCAGCAGAGACTTCTCCGAGCAGTACTTC	-	TRBV15	TRBJ2-7	-
CASSLAPGGSAEQYF	TGTGCCAGCAGCTTAGCCCCAGGGGGATCTGCCGAGCAGTACTTC	TRBD1	TRBV7-2	TRBJ2-7	once
CASSLAVTGNNEQFF	TGCGCCAGCAGCTTGGCAGTGACAGGGAACAATGAGCAGTTCTTC	TRBD1	TRBV5-1	TRBJ2-1	-